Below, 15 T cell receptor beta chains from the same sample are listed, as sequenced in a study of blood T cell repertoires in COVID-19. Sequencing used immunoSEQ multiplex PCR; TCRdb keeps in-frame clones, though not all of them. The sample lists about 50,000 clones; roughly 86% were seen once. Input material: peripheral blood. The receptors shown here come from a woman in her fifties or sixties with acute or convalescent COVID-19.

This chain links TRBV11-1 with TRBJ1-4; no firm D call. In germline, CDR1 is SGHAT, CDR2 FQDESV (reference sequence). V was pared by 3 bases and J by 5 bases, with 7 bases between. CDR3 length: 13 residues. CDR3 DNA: TGTGCCAGCAGCTTCCGAGGGAATGAAAAACTGTTTTTT. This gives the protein CASSFRGNEKLFF.

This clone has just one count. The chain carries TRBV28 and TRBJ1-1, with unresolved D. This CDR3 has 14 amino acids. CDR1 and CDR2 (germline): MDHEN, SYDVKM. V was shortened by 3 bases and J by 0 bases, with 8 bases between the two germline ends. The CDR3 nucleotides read TGTGCCAGCAGTTTTGGAGGGCTGAACACTGAAGCTTTCTTT. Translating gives CASSFGGLNTEAFF.

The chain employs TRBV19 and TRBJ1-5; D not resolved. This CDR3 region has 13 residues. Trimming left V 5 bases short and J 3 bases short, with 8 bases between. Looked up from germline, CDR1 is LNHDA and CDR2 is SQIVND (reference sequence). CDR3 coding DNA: TGTGCCAGTAGTTTTCAGGACAATCAGCCCCAGCATTTT. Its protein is CASSFQDNQPQHF.

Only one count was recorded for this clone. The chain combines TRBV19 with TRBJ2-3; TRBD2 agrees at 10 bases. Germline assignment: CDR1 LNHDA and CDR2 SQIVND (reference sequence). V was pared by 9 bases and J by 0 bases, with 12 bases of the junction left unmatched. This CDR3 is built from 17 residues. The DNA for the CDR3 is TGTGCCAGACCCCTCGGGACTAGCGACCCTAGCACAGATACGCAGTATTTT. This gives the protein CARPLGTSDPSTDTQYF.

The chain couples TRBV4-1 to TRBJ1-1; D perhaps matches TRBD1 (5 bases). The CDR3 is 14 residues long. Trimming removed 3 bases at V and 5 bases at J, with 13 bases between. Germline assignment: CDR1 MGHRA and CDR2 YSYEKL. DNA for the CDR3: TGCGCCAGCAGCCATCCCCCCGGGGGGACTGAAGCTTTCTTT. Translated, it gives CASSHPPGGTEAFF.

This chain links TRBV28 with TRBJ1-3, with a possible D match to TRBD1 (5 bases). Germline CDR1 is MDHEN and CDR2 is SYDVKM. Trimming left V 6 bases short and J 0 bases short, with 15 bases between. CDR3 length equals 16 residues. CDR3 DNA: TGTGCCAGCAGAATGGGGCAGCACCTCTCTGGAAACACCATATATTTT. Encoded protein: CASRMGQHLSGNTIYF.

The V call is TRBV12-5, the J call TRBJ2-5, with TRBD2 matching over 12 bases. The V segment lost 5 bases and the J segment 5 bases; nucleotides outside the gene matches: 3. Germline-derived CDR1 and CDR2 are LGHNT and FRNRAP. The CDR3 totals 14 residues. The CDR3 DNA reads TGTGCTAGTGGTCCGGGACTAGCGGGCGAGACCCAGTACTTC. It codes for CASGPGLAGETQYF.

The CDR3 region is CASSPISGGAGNEQFF. CDR3 nucleotides: TGTGCCAGCTCACCGATAAGCGGGGGGGCCGGGAATGAGCAGTTCTTC. J is TRBJ2-1 and V is TRBV18, with TRBD2 identical over 10 bases. The V gene's germline CDR1 is KGHSH and CDR2 LQKENI. The CDR3 extends over 16 amino acids. The junction had 9 bases not matched to a gene; V was cut back by 3 bases and J by 7 bases.

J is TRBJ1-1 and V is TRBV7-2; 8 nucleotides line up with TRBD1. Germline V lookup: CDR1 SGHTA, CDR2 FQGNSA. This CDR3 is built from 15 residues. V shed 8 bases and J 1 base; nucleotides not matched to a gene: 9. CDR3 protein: CASYRGGTSNTEAFF. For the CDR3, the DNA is TGTGCCAGCTACAGGGGGGGGACGTCGAACACTGAAGCTTTCTTT.

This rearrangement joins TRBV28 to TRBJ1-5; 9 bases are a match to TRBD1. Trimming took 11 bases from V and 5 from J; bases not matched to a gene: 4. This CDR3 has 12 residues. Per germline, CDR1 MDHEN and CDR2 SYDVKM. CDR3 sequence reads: CAHRGQDQPQHF. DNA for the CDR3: TGTGCCCACAGGGGGCAAGATCAGCCCCAGCATTTT.

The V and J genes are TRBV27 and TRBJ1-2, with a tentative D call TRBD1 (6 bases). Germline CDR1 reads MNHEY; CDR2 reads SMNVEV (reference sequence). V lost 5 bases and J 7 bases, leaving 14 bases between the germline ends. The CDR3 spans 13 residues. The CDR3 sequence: CASSTGLAAGYTF. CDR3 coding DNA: TGTGCCAGCAGTACAGGGTTGGCTGCTGGCTACACCTTC.

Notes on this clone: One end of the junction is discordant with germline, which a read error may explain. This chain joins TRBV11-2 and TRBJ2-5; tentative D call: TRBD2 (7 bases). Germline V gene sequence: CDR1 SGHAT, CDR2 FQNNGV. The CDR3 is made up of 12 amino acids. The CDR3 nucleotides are TGTGCCAGCAGCTTAGATCGGGGGGCTCTTAACTTC. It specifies CASSLDRGALNF.

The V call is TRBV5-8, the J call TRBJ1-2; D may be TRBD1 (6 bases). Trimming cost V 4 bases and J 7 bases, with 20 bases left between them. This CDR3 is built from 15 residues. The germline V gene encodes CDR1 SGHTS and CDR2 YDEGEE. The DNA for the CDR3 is TGTGCCAGCAGCCCGGAAACTCAGGGGTGGAGTGGCTACACCTTC. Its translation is CASSPETQGWSGYTF.

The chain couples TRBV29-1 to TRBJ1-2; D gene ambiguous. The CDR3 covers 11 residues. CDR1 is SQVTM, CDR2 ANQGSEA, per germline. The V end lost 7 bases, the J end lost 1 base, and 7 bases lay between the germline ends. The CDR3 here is CSAEINYGYTF. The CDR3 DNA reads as TGCAGCGCCGAGATTAACTATGGCTACACCTTC. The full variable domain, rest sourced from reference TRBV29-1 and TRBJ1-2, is SAVISQKPSRDICQRGTSLTIQCQVDSQVTMMFWYRQQPGQSLTLIATANQGSEATYESGFVIDKFPISRPNLTFSTLTVSNMSPEDSSIYLCSAEINYGYTFGSGTRLTVV.

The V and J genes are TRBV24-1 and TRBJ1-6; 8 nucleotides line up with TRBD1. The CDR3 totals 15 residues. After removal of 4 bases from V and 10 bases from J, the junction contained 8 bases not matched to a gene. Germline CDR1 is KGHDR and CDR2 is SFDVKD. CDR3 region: CATSDPGQGESPLHF. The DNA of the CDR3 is TGTGCCACCAGTGACCCAGGACAGGGCGAGTCACCCCTCCACTTT.